Presented here are 17 T cell receptor beta chains from one specimen sequenced in a study of cytomegalovirus exposure and HLA in healthy donors. The PCR was carried out with 60 Vbeta primers and 13 Jbeta primers. Libraries were prepared by immunoSEQ multiplex PCR; TCRdb keeps only in-frame clonotypes and omits some of them. The table shows 160,000 or so clones, with approximately 88% occurring only once. Sequencing used PBMCs. These receptor sequences come from a woman aged 25-40 years in good health and CMV-seronegative.

This sequence joins TRBV27 and TRBJ2-2; perhaps TRBD2 as D (6 bases). Trimming cost V 7 bases and J 4 bases, with 19 bases left between them. Per germline, CDR1 MNHEY and CDR2 SMNVEV (reference sequence). The CDR3 spans 16 residues. CDR3 DNA: TGTGCCAGCATTGATGTCGGGGGTTTTGTCACCGGGGAGCTGTTTTTT. It translates to CASIDVGGFVTGELFF.

The V gene is TRBV18, the J gene TRBJ2-5, with 12 bases aligning to TRBD1. CDR1 KGHSH and CDR2 LQKENI come from the germline V gene. The CDR3 consists of 16 residues. The V and J ends lost 3 bases and 4 bases, in that order; junction bases with no gene match: 6. The CDR3 coding sequence is TGTGCCAGCTCACCCATCGGGGGACAGGGGGCAGAGACCCAGTACTTC. Translated: CASSPIGGQGAETQYF.

This chain links TRBV29-1 with TRBJ2-1; the D is unclear. Germline V gene lookup returns CDR1 SQVTM and CDR2 ANQGSEA. V was clipped by 7 bases and J by 7 bases, with 23 bases between them. The CDR3 loop spans 15 amino acids. CDR3 protein: CSGAPLVGGGNEQFF. DNA of the CDR3: TGCAGCGGGGCGCCTTTGGTCGGTGGTGGGAATGAGCAGTTCTTC.

This chain joins TRBV12-5 and TRBJ2-1; 9 positions agree with TRBD2. Germline V CDR1 and CDR2: LGHNT, FRNRAP. The V segment lost 3 bases and the J segment 6 bases; nucleotides outside the gene matches: 6. The CDR3 is made up of 15 amino acids. The CDR3 here is CASGLGSGGLNEQFF. The CDR3 DNA is TGTGCTAGTGGTTTAGGTAGCGGGGGACTCAATGAGCAGTTCTTC.

The V call is TRBV7-9, the J call TRBJ2-1; D is possibly TRBD1 (5 bases). CDR3 length: 17 amino acids. V shed 3 bases and J shed 0 bases, with 15 bases lying between them. Germline CDR1 is SEHNR and CDR2 is FQNEAQ (reference sequence). CDR3 DNA sequence: TGTGCCAGCAGCTTGGGATCAGGGTCCGGCTCCTACAATGAGCAGTTCTTC. Its translation: CASSLGSGSGSYNEQFF.

J is TRBJ2-5 and V is TRBV7-2; 14 bases fit TRBD2. The CDR3 loop spans 17 amino acids. Losses at the gene ends were 4 bases for V and 2 bases for J; bases not matched to a gene: 6. CDR1 is SGHTA, CDR2 FQGNSA, per germline. CDR3 in amino acids: CASSYGGTSGGQETQYF. The CDR3 region has the DNA TGTGCCAGCAGCTACGGGGGGACTAGCGGGGGACAAGAGACCCAGTACTTC.

The chain couples TRBV27 to TRBJ1-4; maybe TRBD1 (5 bases). V was clipped by 5 bases and J by 3 bases, with 10 bases between them. The CDR3 covers 14 residues. Germline assignment: CDR1 MNHEY and CDR2 SMNVEV (reference sequence). The CDR3 here is CASSRGRSNEKLFF. The CDR3 DNA sequence: TGTGCCAGCAGTAGGGGAAGATCTAATGAAAAACTGTTTTTT.

The V call is TRBV25-1, the J call TRBJ2-5, with D possibly being TRBD2 (6 bases). This CDR3 is 18 amino acids long. Germline V CDR1 and CDR2: MGHDK, SYGVNS. The germline V and J ends were trimmed by 2 bases and 3 bases, with 22 bases remaining between them. CDR3 DNA sequence: TGTGCCAGCAGTGAACTCCGCCTGGGGGGTTCGGGGGAAGAGACCCAGTACTTC. Amino acid sequence: CASSELRLGGSGEETQYF.

The chain recombines TRBV5-4 with TRBJ2-5, with TRBD2 matching over 7 bases. The CDR3 is 17 amino acids. V dropped 2 bases and J dropped 0; count of bases not matched to a gene: 10. Germline lookup yields CDR1 SGHNT and CDR2 YYREEE (reference sequence). CDR3 in amino acids: CASSFGGSGAYQETQYF. CDR3 DNA sequence: TGTGCCAGCAGCTTCGGGGGAAGCGGGGCCTACCAAGAGACCCAGTACTTC.

This chain links TRBV5-4 with TRBJ2-7; D perhaps matches TRBD2 (5 bases). V was pared by 0 bases and J by 6 bases, with 13 bases between. Per germline, CDR1 SGHNT and CDR2 YYREEE (reference sequence). The CDR3 extends over 14 amino acids. The chain's CDR3 is CASSLEDPAGEQYF. In nucleotides, the CDR3 is TGTGCCAGCAGCTTGGAGGACCCTGCGGGCGAGCAGTACTTC.

The gene calls are TRBV12-5 and TRBJ2-2; TRBD1 might be the D (5 bases). The CDR3 is 16 amino acids. Trimming stripped 0 bases from V and 3 bases from J, with 11 bases between. Germline CDR1 LGHNT, CDR2 FRNRAP. The CDR3 reads CASGLVRSGYTGELFF. DNA of the CDR3: TGTGCTAGTGGTTTGGTACGTTCAGGGTACACCGGGGAGCTGTTTTTT.

J is TRBJ1-4 and V is TRBV15; D remains ambiguous. V was clipped by 1 base and J by 12 bases, with 12 bases between them. Germline CDR1 LNHNV, CDR2 YYDKDF (reference sequence). CDR3 length equals 13 residues. In DNA form, the CDR3 reads TGTGCCACCAGCAGAGTGCAGTATTTTGAACTGTTTTTT. This encodes CATSRVQYFELFF.

This rearrangement joins TRBV5-1 to TRBJ1-1; D is undetermined. The CDR3 sequence is 15 residues long. V was pared by 0 bases and J by 1 base, with 10 bases between. Germline CDR1 is SGHRS and CDR2 is YFSETQ. Written as DNA, the CDR3 is TGCGCCAGCAGCTTGGGAGGCGGCGGGAACACTGAAGCTTTCTTT. Translating gives CASSLGGGGNTEAFF.

The chain couples TRBV28 to TRBJ1-4; D might be TRBD1 (6 bases). V lost 2 bases, J lost 7 bases, and 17 bases lay in between. Germline loops: CDR1 MDHEN, CDR2 SYDVKM. This CDR3 is built from 16 residues. The CDR3 DNA follows: TGTGCCAGCAGTTTAACCACCGGGGGGGCGCGTGAAAAACTGTTTTTT. It encodes CASSLTTGGAREKLFF. Full variable domain (rest looked up from reference TRBV28 and TRBJ1-4): DVKVTQSSRYLVKRTGEKVFLECVQDMDHENMFWYRQDPGLGLRLIYFSYDVKMKEKGDIPEGYSVSREKKERFSLILESASTNQTSMYLCASSLTTGGAREKLFFGSGTQLSVL.

This chain connects TRBV6-6 to TRBJ2-5; 8 nucleotides line up with TRBD2. Matching the DNA end better, TRBJ2-7 makes the J call doubtful. CDR3 length: 14 residues. Per germline, CDR1 MNHNY and CDR2 SVGAGI (reference sequence). CDR3 nucleotide sequence: TGTGCCAGCAGAACCGGGACTAGTTCCGACGAGCAGTACTTC. Encoded protein: CASRTGTSSDEQYF.

This clone has only a few counts. The chain employs TRBV28 and TRBJ2-7; 8 bases fit TRBD2. The ends lost 4 bases at V and 3 bases at J; junction bases unmatched: 8. The CDR3 loop spans 15 amino acids. Germline CDR1 MDHEN, CDR2 SYDVKM. The DNA of the CDR3 is TGTGCCAGCAGTTGGGGCGGGAGGACCATCTACGAGCAGTACTTC. The encoded protein is CASSWGGRTIYEQYF.

V gene TRBV5-4 combines with J gene TRBJ1-2; no definite D call. Per the germline V gene, CDR1 is SGHNT and CDR2 is YYREEE (reference sequence). The V gene lost 4 bases and the J gene lost 3 bases, with 16 bases spanning the gap. CDR3 length: 15 residues. Here the CDR3 DNA reads TGTGCCAGCAGCACCGGACTACTTTCTTACTATGGCTACACCTTC. Protein product: CASSTGLLSYYGYTF.